This T cell receptor beta chain was found in a study of T cell responses to AZD1222 COVID-19 vaccine. Notes on the study in general: Nearly half of unique spike-specific TCRs reportedly avoided B.1.351 and B.1.1.7 mutated regions. Most donors were white British, females outnumbered males, and clonal diversity was possibly underestimated.

Notes on this clone: The antigen remains undetermined.

Profiling relied on immunoSEQ multiplex PCR, and the TCRdb table lists in-frame clones only, not all of them. Of some 130,000 clones in the sample, 93% were seen once. Germline CDR1 LNHDA, CDR2 SQIVND (reference sequence). V was trimmed by 1 base and J by 5 bases, leaving 16 bases between them. The CDR3 is 16 residues long. This sequence originates from an adult in good health. Sequencing was performed on peripheral blood, taken on day 0 of AZD1222 vaccination. The chain carries TRBV19 and TRBJ2-3; a weak D match, TRBD2 (6 bases). CDR3 loop: CASSIGEASPVDTQYF. In nucleotides, the CDR3 is TGTGCCAGTAGTATAGGGGAGGCTTCACCAGTAGATACGCAGTATTTT.